The 15 T cell receptor beta chains presented below share a single source sample, sequenced in a study of lymphopenia after photon versus proton radiotherapy. Generated by immunoSEQ multiplex PCR, the TCRdb table keeps only in-frame clones and is missing some. The sample has 68,000 or so clones; approximately 90% are singletons. Sample: peripheral blood, taken from a patient treated with photon-based radiotherapy. The receptors derive from a woman aged 70-85 years with pancreatic cancer.

Only a few counts were recorded for this clone. The V and J genes are TRBV7-9 and TRBJ2-7; D not certain. This CDR3 contains 12 residues. Germline V gene data show CDR1 as SEHNR and CDR2 as FQNEAQ (reference sequence). V lost 5 bases to trimming and J lost 5 bases, with 10 bases between them. As DNA, the CDR3 is TGTGCCAGCAGCCATGCTTCGGACGAGCAGTACTTC. It specifies CASSHASDEQYF.

The rearrangement uses TRBV7-8 and TRBJ2-1; D possibly corresponds to TRBD2 (6 bases). CDR3 size: 17 residues. In germline, CDR1 is SGHVS, CDR2 FQNEAQ. V was cut by 0 bases and J by 2 bases, with 14 bases left in between. CDR3 in amino acids: CASSLARGSGAYNEQFF. Here the CDR3 DNA reads TGTGCCAGCAGCTTAGCCCGGGGTAGCGGAGCCTACAATGAGCAGTTCTTC.

The V and J genes are TRBV29-1 and TRBJ1-2; TRBD1 matches at 11 bases. This CDR3 has 13 amino acids. The V gene end was trimmed by 6 bases and the J gene end by 8 bases; junction bases not matched to a gene: 8. CDR1 is SQVTM and CDR2 is ANQGSEA in the germline V gene. CDR3 loop: CSVVGTGGGGYTF. The CDR3 DNA reads TGCAGCGTGGTGGGGACAGGGGGAGGCGGCTACACCTTC. Looking up the rest from reference TRBV29-1 and TRBJ1-2 gives the full variable domain: SAVISQKPSRDICQRGTSLTIQCQVDSQVTMMFWYRQQPGQSLTLIATANQGSEATYESGFVIDKFPISRPNLTFSTLTVSNMSPEDSSIYLCSVVGTGGGGYTFGSGTRLTVV.

The V and J genes are TRBV7-2 and TRBJ1-1, with D unresolved. Germline lookup yields CDR1 SGHTA and CDR2 FQGNSA. The V gene lost 1 base and the J gene lost 1 base, with 10 bases spanning the gap. The CDR3 length is 15 residues. The CDR3 bases are TGTGCCAGCAGCTTAGTGGTAGGGTCGAACACTGAAGCTTTCTTT. Amino acid sequence: CASSLVVGSNTEAFF.

This clone was detected only a few times. The chain has TRBV30 and TRBJ1-2; a weak D match, TRBD1 (6 bases). Trimming pared 8 bases from V and 7 bases from J, leaving 17 bases between. CDR3 length equals 12 residues. In germline, CDR1 is GTSNPN, CDR2 SVGIG (reference sequence). CDR3 protein: CAMGGTKVGYTF. In nucleotides, the CDR3 is TGTGCCATGGGGGGGACAAAGGTTGGCTACACCTTC.

This sequence joins TRBV4-2 and TRBJ2-7; the D is unclear. V dropped 1 base and J dropped 3 bases, with 10 bases sitting between them. The germline CDR1 and CDR2 sequences are LGHNA and YNFKEQ. The CDR3 is 14 residues long. CDR3 nucleotide sequence: TGTGCCAGCAGCCAAGGACCAGCCGACTACGAGCAGTACTTC. It codes for CASSQGPADYEQYF.

V and J are TRBV14 and TRBJ2-5; 7 nucleotides agree with TRBD2. CDR3 length: 16 residues. The V and J ends lost 4 bases and 2 bases, in that order; junction bases with no gene match: 10. The germline V gene has CDR1 SGHDN and CDR2 FVKESK. The CDR3 sequence: CASSLNAPGGQETQYF. The CDR3 nucleotides are TGTGCCAGCAGCCTTAACGCCCCCGGGGGGCAAGAGACCCAGTACTTC.

The rearrangement uses TRBV9 and TRBJ1-2; TRBD1 might be the D (5 bases). V was clipped by 4 bases and J by 4 bases, with 14 bases between them. CDR3 size: 14 residues. In germline, CDR1 is SGDLS, CDR2 YYNGEE. The CDR3 is CASSSPQGGYGYTF. CDR3 coding DNA: TGTGCCAGCAGCTCCCCGCAGGGAGGCTATGGCTACACCTTC.

V gene TRBV11-2 combines with J gene TRBJ2-5; 7 positions agree with TRBD1. The CDR3 sequence is 14 residues long. Losses at the gene ends were 5 bases for V and 3 bases for J; bases not matched to a gene: 6. Germline CDR1 SGHAT, CDR2 FQNNGV. The CDR3 region is CASSHGTAEETQYF. The CDR3, as DNA: TGTGCCAGCAGCCACGGGACAGCGGAAGAGACCCAGTACTTC.

The chain is built from TRBV7-8 and TRBJ2-5, with 9 bases fitting TRBD2. The ends lost 1 base at V and 5 bases at J; junction bases unmatched: 8. Germline V gene data show CDR1 as SGHVS and CDR2 as FQNEAQ. There are 16 residues in the CDR3. The CDR3 spells CASSLVRTSAGETQYF. CDR3 in DNA: TGTGCCAGCAGCTTAGTTAGGACTAGCGCGGGTGAGACCCAGTACTTC.

This sequence joins TRBV18 and TRBJ1-4; D not resolved. From germline, CDR1 is KGHSH and CDR2 LQKENI. The length of the CDR3 is 15 residues. V was trimmed by 2 bases and J by 0 bases, leaving 7 bases between them. The CDR3 reads CASSPGVATNEKLFF. The CDR3 DNA follows: TGTGCCAGCTCACCAGGCGTTGCAACTAATGAAAAACTGTTTTTT. Full variable domain (remainder filled in from reference TRBV18 and TRBJ1-4): NAGVMQNPRHLVRRRGQEARLRCSPMKGHSHVYWYRQLPEEGLKFMVYLQKENIIDESGMPKERFSAEFPKEGPSILRIQQVVRGDSAAYFCASSPGVATNEKLFFGSGTQLSVL.

This clone was counted a few times. V usage is TRBV18 and J usage is TRBJ2-7, with 10 bases matching TRBD2. From germline, CDR1 is KGHSH and CDR2 LQKENI. The V segment lost 6 bases and the J segment 4 bases; nucleotides outside the gene matches: 6. The CDR3 sequence is 14 residues long. CDR3 in amino acids: CASSRGLANYEQYF. The CDR3 coding sequence is TGTGCCAGCTCTCGGGGACTAGCGAATTACGAGCAGTACTTC.

The chain carries TRBV7-2 and TRBJ1-1; D is undetermined. CDR3 length: 12 residues. Germline V gives CDR1 SGHTA, CDR2 FQGNSA. V was trimmed by 1 base and J by 6 bases, leaving 6 bases between them. CDR3 amino acids: CASSLGRSEAFF. CDR3 sequence (DNA): TGTGCCAGCAGCTTAGGACGGTCTGAAGCTTTCTTT. The full variable domain, completed using reference TRBV7-2 and TRBJ1-1, is GAGVSQSPSNKVTEKGKDVELRCDPISGHTALYWYRQSLGQGLEFLIYFQGNSAPDKSGLPSDRFSAERTGGSVSTLTIQRTQQEDSAVYLCASSLGRSEAFFGQGTRLTVV.

The CDR3 protein is CASSQDGLGLGDTQYF. CDR3 sequence (DNA): TGTGCCAGCAGCCAAGACGGCTTAGGCTTAGGAGATACGCAGTATTTT. The V and J genes are TRBV14 and TRBJ2-3, with no clear D. Germline CDR1 reads SGHDN; CDR2 reads FVKESK. Trimming stripped 0 bases from V and 5 bases from J, with 15 bases between. The CDR3 runs 16 residues.

V is TRBV5-8 and J is TRBJ2-7, with D perhaps TRBD2 (5 bases). This CDR3 spans 15 amino acids. V lost 1 base, J lost 4 bases, and 15 bases lay in between. CDR1 is SGHTS and CDR2 is YDEGEE in the germline V gene. As DNA, the CDR3 is TGTGCCAGCAGCTTGCCCCCGGGGATCCGATACGAGCAGTACTTC. Its translation is CASSLPPGIRYEQYF.